The clone carrying this T cell receptor beta chain was detected a few times. Its antigen is not known. Via MiXCR, TCRdb re-called the 5' RACE reads, giving one row per CDR3 protein. The profile shows some 410,000 distinct CDR3 sequences, more than 20% of them singletons. The sample is drawn from a study of T-cell memory formation after mild COVID-19. Study context: TCR clusters mostly belonged to single donors. The study's findings and limits: Later expanders leaned toward CD4+, whereas clones contracting from day 15 to 85 were balanced CD4/CD8. Of the contracting clones, CD4+ ones lay mainly in CM and EM, and CD8+ ones in EMRA.

Trimming stripped 7 bases from V and 7 bases from J, with 17 bases between. The CDR3 contains 14 residues. The sequencing input was PBMCs or a T cell subset sorted from them (not recorded which). The rearrangement uses TRBV12-3 or TRBV12-4 and TRBJ2-1, with a tentative D call TRBD2 (6 bases). This TCR came from an adult woman who had mild COVID-19 (a few samples of this study predate the infection). Cell type and time point are not known. As DNA, the CDR3 is TGTGCCAGCACCCTTACTAGCACAGTAAATGAGCAGTTCTTC. It encodes CASTLTSTVNEQFF.